This TCR beta chain was captured in a study of control samples from healthy donors and cancer patients. TCRdb's table, derived via immunoSEQ multiplex PCR, lists solely in-frame clones and lacks some. Its table lists around 190,000 clones. The TCR sequence derives from a woman in her twenties or thirties in good health. The sample comprised blood.

As DNA, the CDR3 is TGTGCCAGCAGCCCGTTCGGGCCGGGAATGGGCTACAATGAGCAGTTCTTC. Translation: CASSPFGPGMGYNEQFF. V gene TRBV7-9 combines with J gene TRBJ2-1; possibly TRBD2 for D (5 bases). The germline V gene encodes CDR1 SEHNR and CDR2 FQNEAQ (reference sequence). This CDR3 comprises 17 residues. Trimming removed 5 bases at V and 3 bases at J, with 20 bases between.